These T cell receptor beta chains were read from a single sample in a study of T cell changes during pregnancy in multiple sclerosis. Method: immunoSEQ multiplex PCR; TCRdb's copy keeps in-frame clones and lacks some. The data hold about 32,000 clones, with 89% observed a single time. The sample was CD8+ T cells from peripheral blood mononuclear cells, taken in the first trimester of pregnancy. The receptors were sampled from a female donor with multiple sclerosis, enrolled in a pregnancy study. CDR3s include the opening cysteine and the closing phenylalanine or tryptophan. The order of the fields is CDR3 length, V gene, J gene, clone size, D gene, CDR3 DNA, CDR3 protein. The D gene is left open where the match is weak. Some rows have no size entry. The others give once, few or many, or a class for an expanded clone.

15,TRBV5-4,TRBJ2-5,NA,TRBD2,TGTGCCAGCAGCCCAGAGCGGGGGTCGAAGGAGACCCAGTACTTC,CASSPERGSKETQYF
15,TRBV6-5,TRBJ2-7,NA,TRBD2,TGTGCCAGCAGTAACGGACTAGCGGTGGCTTACGAGCAGTACTTC,CASSNGLAVAYEQYF
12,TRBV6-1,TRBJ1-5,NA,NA,TGTGCCAGCACTCTAGGAGGCCTGCCCCAGCATTTT,CASTLGGLPQHF
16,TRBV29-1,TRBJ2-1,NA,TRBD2,TGCAGCGTTGAAGTTGAGCTAGCGGGAGTTATCAATGAGCAGTTCTTC,CSVEVELAGVINEQFF
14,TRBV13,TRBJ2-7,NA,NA,TGTGCCAGCAGCCCTAGACTAGGGGGGGCCGAGCAGTACTTC,CASSPRLGGAEQYF
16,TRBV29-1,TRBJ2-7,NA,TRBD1,TGCAGCGTTGAATCGAGGGGACAGGTGGGCCCCTACGAGCAGTACTTC,CSVESRGQVGPYEQYF
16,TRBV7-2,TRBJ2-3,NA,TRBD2,TGTGCCAGCAGCTTAAGCCCGGGAGGGGGCACAGATACGCAGTATTTT,CASSLSPGGGTDTQYF
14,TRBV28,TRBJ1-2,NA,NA,TGTGCCAGCAGTTTAGGAGACGGATACTATGGCTACACCTTC,CASSLGDGYYGYTF
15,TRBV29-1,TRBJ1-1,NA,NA,TGCAGCGTTGCAAGGGAGGGAGGGAGTTACACTGAAGCTTTCTTT,CSVAREGGSYTEAFF
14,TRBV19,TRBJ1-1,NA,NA,TGTGCCAGTAGTATAGTCAGCGTGAACACTGAAGCTTTCTTT,CASSIVSVNTEAFF
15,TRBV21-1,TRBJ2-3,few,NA,TGTGCCAGCAGCAAAGCGTGGGACAGGGCAGATACGCAGTATTTT,CASSKAWDRADTQYF
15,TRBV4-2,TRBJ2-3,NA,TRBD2,TGTGCCAGCAGCCACGGGACTAGCATTACAGATACGCAGTATTTT,CASSHGTSITDTQYF
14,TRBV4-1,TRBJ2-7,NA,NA,TGCGCCAGCAGCCAAGATAGCTCCCCCGACGAGCAGTACTTC,CASSQDSSPDEQYF
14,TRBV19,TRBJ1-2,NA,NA,TGTGCCAGTAGTATTTCACGACAGGTGGTTGGCTACACCTTC,CASSISRQVVGYTF
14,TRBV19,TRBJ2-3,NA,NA,TGTGCCAGTAGTCCTGTAGCGGAAACAGATACGCAGTATTTT,CASSPVAETDTQYF
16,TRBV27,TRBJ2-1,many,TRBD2,TGTGCCAGCAGTCTCCGCGGGGGGGGGCTCTACAATGAGCAGTTCTTC,CASSLRGGGLYNEQFF
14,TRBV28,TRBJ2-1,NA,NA,TGTGCCAGCTCTTTAGGGAGCTCCTACAATGAGCAGTTCTTC,CASSLGSSYNEQFF
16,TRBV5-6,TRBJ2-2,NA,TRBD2,TGTGCCAGCAGCTTGGAATTAGCGGGAGGGACCGGGGAGCTGTTTTTT,CASSLELAGGTGELFF
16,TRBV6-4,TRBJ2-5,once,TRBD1,TGTGCCAGCAGTCCGCAATCCGGGACAGGGTTAGAGACCCAGTACTTC,CASSPQSGTGLETQYF
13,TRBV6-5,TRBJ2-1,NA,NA,TGTGCCAGCAGTTACAACTATTACAATGAGCAGTTCTTC,CASSYNYYNEQFF
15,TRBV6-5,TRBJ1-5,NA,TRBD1,TGTGCCAGATTATGGACAGGACAGGGCAATCAGCCCCAGCATTTT,CARLWTGQGNQPQHF
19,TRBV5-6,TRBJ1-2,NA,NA,TGTGCCAGCAGAAAGGTCGGGGGGCTGTCGGCCCCAGCTAACTATGGCTACACCTTC,CASRKVGGLSAPANYGYTF
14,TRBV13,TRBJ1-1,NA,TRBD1,TGTGCCAGCAGAGACAGGGGCATGAACACTGAAGCTTTCTTT,CASRDRGMNTEAFF
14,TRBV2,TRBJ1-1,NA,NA,TGTGCCAGCAATTTCAAGGACATGAACACTGAAGCTTTCTTT,CASNFKDMNTEAFF